Listed here are 19 T cell receptor beta chains from one sample, sequenced in a study of spatial heterogeneity in lung cancer. From the 5' RACE reads, TCRdb called clonotypes with MiXCR, one entry per CDR3 protein. The data contain about 45,000 distinct CDR3 sequences, 6.8% of them singletons. The time point denotes: sample taken at primary tumor resection. The specimen was PBMCs, collected at surgery. Receptor source: a female donor with early-stage non-small cell lung cancer.

The gene calls are TRBV6-5 and TRBJ1-2; 10 bases line up with TRBD1. This CDR3 has 13 amino acids. Germline V gives CDR1 MNHEY, CDR2 SVGAGI. Trimming cost V 6 bases and J 8 bases; bases outside gene matches: 6. The CDR3 loop is CASRRQGARGYTF. The CDR3 coding sequence is TGTGCCAGCAGGCGACAGGGGGCTAGGGGCTACACCTTC.

Remarks on this clonotype: It may be a read error: a sequence one base away is much more abundant. The chain has TRBV19 and TRBJ2-3; TRBD1 might be the D (5 bases). Germline V CDR1 and CDR2: LNHDA, SQIVND (reference sequence). CDR3 size: 14 residues. The DNA for the CDR3 is TGTGTCAGTAGTATACAGGCTAGCACAGATACGCAGTATTTT. It yields the protein CVSSIQASTDTQYF.

This clonotype showed up many times. The chain joins TRBV7-9 to TRBJ1-1; D remains ambiguous. The V gene lost 3 bases and the J gene lost 5 bases, with 10 bases spanning the gap. The CDR3 contains 13 residues. Germline CDR1 and CDR2: SEHNR and FQNEAQ (reference sequence). DNA of the CDR3: TGTGCCAGCAGCTTTGGATTCGGGACTGAAGCTTTCTTT. This gives the protein CASSFGFGTEAFF.

This clonotype was picked up a small number of times. This chain connects TRBV27 to TRBJ1-2, with 8 bases identical to TRBD1. Per germline, CDR1 MNHEY and CDR2 SMNVEV (reference sequence). The CDR3 has 15 amino acids. V shed 4 bases, J shed 4 bases, and the junction held 8 bases outside the gene matches. The chain's CDR3 is CASSWGSGGVYGYTF. The DNA for the CDR3 is TGTGCCAGCAGTTGGGGATCAGGGGGCGTCTATGGCTACACCTTC.

The chain combines TRBV6-6 with TRBJ2-1, with D hard to call. The CDR3 extends over 12 amino acids. V lost 2 bases to trimming and J lost 5 bases, with 4 bases between them. Germline-derived CDR1 and CDR2 are MNHNY and SVGAGI (reference sequence). The CDR3 protein is CASSYGDNEQFF. The CDR3 DNA reads TGTGCCAGCAGTTACGGGGACAATGAGCAGTTCTTC.

The chain employs TRBV5-1 and TRBJ2-1; 8 positions agree with TRBD2. Germline V CDR1 and CDR2: SGHRS, YFSETQ. There are 15 residues in the CDR3. The V and J ends lost 4 bases and 2 bases, in that order; junction bases with no gene match: 5. CDR3 DNA: TGCGCCAGCAGCCGGCGGGGGGTCCCCTACAATGAGCAGTTCTTC. It yields the protein CASSRRGVPYNEQFF.

The chain combines TRBV6-1 with TRBJ1-2; D is unresolved. V lost 3 bases and J 5 bases, leaving 19 bases between the germline ends. CDR1 is MNHNS and CDR2 is SASEGT in the germline V gene. The CDR3 length is 16 residues. Here the CDR3 DNA reads TGTGCCAGCAGTGATAATTGGAGATGGGAGGAGTATGGCTACACCTTC. It specifies CASSDNWRWEEYGYTF.

The table lists this clonotype with a few counts. The chain joins TRBV6-2 or TRBV6-3 to TRBJ2-1, with 11 bases fitting TRBD2. Unmatched junction bases numbered 15, after V lost 6 bases and J lost 5 bases. The CDR3 consists of 18 residues. Germline loops: CDR1 MNHEY, CDR2 SVGEGT. In DNA, the CDR3 is TGTGCCAGCAGCTACCAGTACCCTATACTAGCGGGGGACAATGAGCAGTTCTTC. The encoded protein is CASSYQYPILAGDNEQFF.

The chain combines TRBV3-1 with TRBJ1-6; perhaps TRBD1 as D (6 bases). The ends were cut back, 2 bases at V and 0 bases at J, with 11 bases in the middle. The CDR3 contains 17 residues. Germline V gene data show CDR1 as LGHDT and CDR2 as YNNKEL (reference sequence). The CDR3 DNA follows: TGTGCCAGCAGCCAAACGGGCAGGGGCTCCTATAATTCACCCCTCCACTTT. Translation gives CASSQTGRGSYNSPLHF.

Only a few counts were recorded for this clonotype. The rearrangement links TRBV6-2 or TRBV6-3 to TRBJ1-1, with D tentatively TRBD1 (6 bases). Germline CDR1 is MNHEY and CDR2 is SVGEGT. Trimming took off 2 bases at V and 2 bases at J, with 18 bases between the two ends. The CDR3 sequence is 17 residues long. In DNA form, the CDR3 reads TGTGCCAGCAGTTACCTTCCCCGGGGGCCGGAAAACACTGAAGCTTTCTTT. The encoded protein is CASSYLPRGPENTEAFF.

CDR3 coding DNA: TGCAGTGCTAGAGGCGGGGGTTTACAAGAGACCCAGTACTTC. Protein product: CSARGGGLQETQYF. V usage is TRBV20-1 and J usage is TRBJ2-5; 7 bases align to TRBD2. V lost 1 base to trimming and J lost 2 bases; unmatched junction nucleotides: 4. CDR1 is DFQATT and CDR2 is SNEGSKA in the germline V gene (reference sequence). This CDR3 is 14 amino acids long.

This clonotype was counted at least ten times. The V and J genes are TRBV29-1 and TRBJ2-2; 7 bases fit TRBD1. V was pared by 7 bases and J by 4 bases, with 6 bases of the junction left unmatched. The CDR3 runs to 13 residues. Germline CDR1 is SQVTM and CDR2 is ANQGSEA. DNA for the CDR3: TGCAGCGCCCTGACAGGGCCCACCGGGGAGCTGTTTTTT. Protein: CSALTGPTGELFF.

This clonotype has at least ten counts. The CDR3 coding sequence is TGTGCCAGCAGCTTCGGACAGGCTCTCACCTACGAGCAGTACTTC. It is translated as CASSFGQALTYEQYF. The J gene is TRBJ2-7, the V gene TRBV7-9; the match to TRBD1 covers 7 bases. CDR3 size: 15 residues. Germline V gives CDR1 SEHNR, CDR2 FQNEAQ (reference sequence). V shed 3 bases, J shed 2 bases, and the junction held 7 bases outside the gene matches.

This clonotype came up many times. This chain uses TRBV19 with TRBJ2-5; perhaps TRBD1 as D (6 bases). Germline-derived CDR1 and CDR2 are LNHDA and SQIVND (reference sequence). This CDR3 spans 14 amino acids. V gave up 5 bases and J gave up 5 bases, with 15 bases separating them. The DNA for the CDR3 is TGTGCCAGTAGTTCCCTGGGACAAAGGGAGACCCAGTACTTC. Its translation is CASSSLGQRETQYF.

This clonotype was detected ten times or more. The chain employs TRBV20-1 and TRBJ1-4, with a tentative D call TRBD1 (5 bases). V lost 4 bases, J lost 0 bases, and 18 bases lay in between. Per the germline V gene, CDR1 is DFQATT and CDR2 is SNEGSKA (reference sequence). The CDR3 consists of 17 residues. The CDR3 region is CSAKGRWDQATNEKLFF. The DNA of the CDR3 is TGCAGTGCTAAGGGCAGGTGGGACCAAGCAACTAATGAAAAACTGTTTTTT.

This clonotype has a count of ten or more. J is TRBJ1-5 and V is TRBV6-6, with D hard to call. This CDR3 spans 12 amino acids. Germline V CDR1 and CDR2: MNHNY, SVGAGI (reference sequence). Trimming pared 8 bases from V and 2 bases from J, leaving 7 bases between. Here the CDR3 reads CASCRGNQPQHF. CDR3 sequence (DNA): TGTGCCAGCTGTCGGGGCAATCAGCCCCAGCATTTT.

The genes are TRBV28 and TRBJ2-7; 12 positions agree with TRBD2. Germline V lookup: CDR1 MDHEN, CDR2 SYDVKM. The CDR3 totals 16 residues. Trimming took 6 bases from V and 2 from J; bases not matched to a gene: 8. This CDR3 is CASSRLTSGGPYEQYF. The CDR3 DNA reads as TGTGCCAGCAGCCGCCTGACTAGCGGGGGACCCTACGAGCAGTACTTC.

This clonotype was seen many times. This sequence joins TRBV13 and TRBJ1-5; D is perhaps TRBD1 (5 bases). CDR3 length: 14 residues. The V gene's germline CDR1 is PRHDT and CDR2 FYEKMQ (reference sequence). Trimming took off 5 bases at V and 0 bases at J, with 8 bases between the two ends. The CDR3 spells CASSLQGSNQPQHF. The CDR3 DNA is TGTGCCAGCAGCCTTCAGGGTAGCAATCAGCCCCAGCATTTT.

This clonotype showed up many times. This chain connects TRBV28 to TRBJ1-6; D is unresolved. Trimming cost V 4 bases and J 6 bases, with 7 bases left between them. Germline V gene lookup returns CDR1 MDHEN and CDR2 SYDVKM. The CDR3 length is 13 residues. The CDR3 bases are TGTGCCAGCAGTTGGGTGGTTAATTCACCCCTCCACTTT. This encodes CASSWVVNSPLHF.